The sequence of this T cell receptor (beta chain) was determined in a study of blood T cell repertoires in COVID-19. In the study overall: Acute and convalescent COVID-19 specimens originated in the United States, Italy and Spain.

Trimming cost V 0 bases and J 0 bases, with 10 bases left between them. CDR3 length equals 15 residues. In germline, CDR1 is SGHRS, CDR2 YFSETQ. As originally analysed: Amplification with reference gene primers provided the estimates of nucleated cell counts. The method was immunoSEQ multiplex PCR; TCRdb's version includes in-frame clones alone and lacks a portion of them. V and J calls plus clone size are reproduced from that table; the DNA served to infer D and trimming. The data hold hundreds of thousands of clones, with around 85% observed a single time. What was sequenced was PBMCs or T cells enriched from blood (not recorded which). The sequence came from a man aged 40-50 years who had recovered from COVID-19. The rearrangement links TRBV5-1 to TRBJ2-7, with D perhaps matching TRBD2 (5 bases). CDR3 bases: TGCGCCAGCAGCTTGGACCTAGCCGGCTCCTACGAGCAGTACTTC. This translates into CASSLDLAGSYEQYF.